A single sample gave rise to the 29 T cell receptor beta chains below, sequenced in a study of T cells in localized non-small cell lung cancer. The repertoire was sequenced with immunoSEQ multiplex PCR; TCRdb's copy has only in-frame clones and lacks some. The profile shows about 76,000 clones, about four fifths of them singletons. This specimen was peripheral blood, taken before any cancer treatment. These receptors all stem from an older female donor with stage I lung adenocarcinoma.

This clone came up a few times. The gene calls are TRBV18 and TRBJ1-1; 9 positions match TRBD1. V lost 6 bases, J lost 5 bases, and 16 bases stayed unmatched. This CDR3 contains 17 residues. Germline V CDR1 and CDR2: KGHSH, LQKENI. CDR3 in amino acids: CASSRTGAVGINTEAFF. The CDR3 DNA reads as TGTGCCAGCTCCCGGACAGGGGCGGTGGGTATCAATACTGAAGCTTTCTTT. The whole variable domain, remainder taken from reference TRBV18 and TRBJ1-1, is NAGVMQNPRHLVRRRGQEARLRCSPMKGHSHVYWYRQLPEEGLKFMVYLQKENIIDESGMPKERFSAEFPKEGPSILRIQQVVRGDSAAYFCASSRTGAVGINTEAFFGQGTRLTVV.

This sequence joins TRBV5-6 and TRBJ1-5; TRBD1 agrees at 9 bases. CDR1 and CDR2 from the germline V gene are SGHDT and YYEEEE. CDR3 length: 16 residues. The V and J ends lost 2 bases and 5 bases, in that order; junction bases with no gene match: 8. The CDR3 is CASSFGRDRDHQPQHF. The CDR3 DNA is TGTGCCAGCAGCTTTGGTCGGGACAGGGACCATCAGCCCCAGCATTTT.

V and J are TRBV5-1 and TRBJ1-4; a weak D match, TRBD1 (5 bases). The CDR3 loop spans 15 amino acids. Looked up from germline, CDR1 is SGHRS and CDR2 is YFSETQ. Trimming took off 8 bases at V and 0 bases at J, with 14 bases between the two ends. CDR3 sequence: CASMQGYTTNEKLFF. In nucleotides, the CDR3 is TGCGCCAGTATGCAGGGATATACAACTAATGAAAAACTGTTTTTT. The variable domain in full, with the rest retrieved from reference TRBV5-1 and TRBJ1-4, is KAGVTQTPRYLIKTRGQQVTLSCSPISGHRSVSWYQQTPGQGLQFLFEYFSETQRNKGNFPGRFSGRQFSNSRSEMNVSTLELGDSALYLCASMQGYTTNEKLFFGSGTQLSVL.

The rearrangement joins TRBV19 to TRBJ2-5; 7 bases agree with TRBD2. This CDR3 contains 14 residues. After removal of 8 bases from V and 4 bases from J, the junction contained 10 bases not matched to a gene. Germline CDR1 LNHDA, CDR2 SQIVND (reference sequence). Here the CDR3 reads CASGEGGSPETQYF. The CDR3 DNA follows: TGTGCCAGTGGGGAAGGCGGGAGCCCAGAGACCCAGTACTTC.

This clone was counted only a few times. The gene calls are TRBV7-3 and TRBJ2-7, with 11 bases lining up with TRBD2. The CDR3 is made up of 14 amino acids. Trimming at V came to 5 bases and at J to 6 bases, leaving 6 bases not matched to a gene. In germline, CDR1 is SGHTA, CDR2 FQGTGA. The CDR3 DNA follows: TGTGCCAGCAGCCTAGGGACTAGCGGAGCCGAGCAGTACTTC. It yields the protein CASSLGTSGAEQYF.

This chain connects TRBV5-1 to TRBJ1-4, with D possibly being TRBD1 (5 bases). CDR1 SGHRS and CDR2 YFSETQ come from the germline V gene. Deletions cut 3 bases from V and 2 bases from J, with 11 bases between. This CDR3 is 15 amino acids long. The CDR3 nucleotides read TGCGCCAGCAGCTGGGGGGACCGCACTAATGAAAAACTGTTTTTT. Its translation: CASSWGDRTNEKLFF. The full variable domain, completed using reference TRBV5-1 and TRBJ1-4, is KAGVTQTPRYLIKTRGQQVTLSCSPISGHRSVSWYQQTPGQGLQFLFEYFSETQRNKGNFPGRFSGRQFSNSRSEMNVSTLELGDSALYLCASSWGDRTNEKLFFGSGTQLSVL.

The genes are TRBV11-2 and TRBJ1-1; a possible D gene is TRBD1 (6 bases). V was pared by 2 bases and J by 4 bases, with 11 bases between. The length of the CDR3 is 14 residues. The germline V gene encodes CDR1 SGHAT and CDR2 FQNNGV. CDR3 nucleotide sequence: TGTGCCAGCAGCTTAACAGGGCAGGGCACTGAAGCTTTCTTT. Protein: CASSLTGQGTEAFF. Together with reference TRBV11-2 and TRBJ1-1, the CDR3 gives the full variable domain: EAGVAQSPRYKIIEKRQSVAFWCNPISGHATLYWYQQILGQGPKLLIQFQNNGVVDDSQLPKDRFSAERLKGVDSTLKIQPAKLEDSAVYLCASSLTGQGTEAFFGQGTRLTVV.

The chain joins TRBV6-5 to TRBJ2-7; D may be TRBD1 (6 bases). The CDR3 extends over 13 amino acids. From germline, CDR1 is MNHEY and CDR2 SVGAGI. The V end was cut by 4 bases, the J end by 4 bases, with 11 bases between. CDR3 protein: CASSFEGEYEQYF. CDR3 DNA sequence: TGTGCCAGCAGTTTTGAGGGGGAGTACGAGCAGTACTTC.

This sequence joins TRBV6-6 and TRBJ2-7; 12 nucleotides match TRBD2. V trimming: 4 bases; J trimming: 4 bases; junction bases outside the gene matches: 2. This CDR3 is 14 amino acids long. CDR1 and CDR2 (germline): MNHNY, SVGAGI (reference sequence). The CDR3 loop reads CASSWTSGAYEQYF. CDR3 bases: TGTGCCAGCAGTTGGACTAGCGGGGCATACGAGCAGTACTTC.

This chain links TRBV11-2 with TRBJ1-1; the D is unclear. V was shortened by 4 bases and J by 3 bases, with 12 bases between the two germline ends. This CDR3 is built from 14 residues. Germline V lookup: CDR1 SGHAT, CDR2 FQNNGV. The CDR3 region is CASSSRWGDTEAFF. CDR3 in DNA: TGTGCCAGCAGCTCCCGATGGGGTGACACTGAAGCTTTCTTT.

This chain joins TRBV9 and TRBJ2-3, with 10 bases identical to TRBD2. The CDR3 loop spans 15 amino acids. V lost 3 bases, J lost 2 bases, and 3 bases stayed unmatched. Germline CDR1 and CDR2: SGDLS and YYNGEE. The CDR3: CASSDSGGLTDTQYF. CDR3 sequence (DNA): TGTGCCAGCAGCGATAGCGGGGGGCTCACAGATACGCAGTATTTT.

The chain is built from TRBV29-1 and TRBJ1-1; D unclear. V dropped 4 bases and J dropped 6 bases, with 6 bases sitting between them. Germline V lookup: CDR1 SQVTM, CDR2 ANQGSEA. The CDR3 is 10 residues long. CDR3 sequence reads: CSVGVAEAFF. In nucleotides, the CDR3 is TGCAGCGTTGGAGTAGCTGAAGCTTTCTTT.

The rearrangement links TRBV10-1 to TRBJ2-2, with 7 bases matching TRBD1. The germline gives CDR1 WNHNN, CDR2 SYGVQD (reference sequence). The CDR3 is made up of 14 amino acids. J was trimmed by 5 bases and V by 3 bases; bases with no gene match: 3. CDR3 sequence: CASSDYRGTGELFF. In DNA form, the CDR3 reads TGCGCCAGCAGTGATTACAGGGGAACCGGGGAGCTGTTTTTT.

The V call is TRBV11-3, the J call TRBJ2-5, with a tentative D call TRBD1 (6 bases). The CDR3 loop spans 15 amino acids. V was cut by 5 bases and J by 1 base, with 14 bases left in between. CDR1 is SGHNT, CDR2 YENEEA, per germline. CDR3 sequence (DNA): TGTGCCAGCAGCCCCGACGGGACACCCCAAGAGACCCAGTACTTC. It encodes CASSPDGTPQETQYF.

The chain joins TRBV6-6 to TRBJ2-7, with 7 positions matching TRBD1. The CDR3 contains 15 residues. CDR1 MNHNY and CDR2 SVGAGI come from the germline V gene (reference sequence). The junction had 11 bases not matched to a gene; V was cut back by 7 bases and J by 2 bases. For the CDR3, the DNA is TGTGCCAGCACCCCTGCCAGGCAGGGGGCCTACGAGCAGTACTTC. Translated, it gives CASTPARQGAYEQYF.

The rearrangement links TRBV7-3 to TRBJ2-1, with TRBD1 matching over 10 bases. Germline V gene sequence: CDR1 SGHTA, CDR2 FQGTGA. The V and J ends lost 4 bases and 3 bases, in that order; junction bases with no gene match: 3. This CDR3 contains 15 residues. The CDR3 region has the DNA TGTGCCAGCAGCTCCGGGACAGGGGACTACAATGAGCAGTTCTTC. The encoded protein is CASSSGTGDYNEQFF.

The chain links TRBV2 to TRBJ2-7, with TRBD1 identical over 7 bases. The V and J ends lost 7 bases and 5 bases, in that order; junction bases with no gene match: 14. The length of the CDR3 is 15 residues. Germline CDR1 and CDR2: SNHLY and FYNNEI. The CDR3 DNA reads as TGTGCCAGCACTCTACTCGCCGGGACAGTCAACGAGCAGTACTTC. Translated, it gives CASTLLAGTVNEQYF.

The chain uses TRBV23-1 and TRBJ1-1; D gene uncertain. TRBV23-1 is treated as an ORF (open reading frame) with a function not yet certain. The V gene lost 0 bases and the J gene lost 3 bases, with 14 bases spanning the gap. This CDR3 has 16 amino acids. In DNA form, the CDR3 reads TGCGCCAGCAGTCAATCGGGTTTGCAGGCGTACACTGAAGCTTTCTTT. Translation gives CASSQSGLQAYTEAFF.

V and J are TRBV5-1 and TRBJ2-3, with TRBD2 matching over 7 bases. This CDR3 has 14 amino acids. Trimming removed 3 bases from V and 0 bases from J; junction bases left unmatched: 1. CDR1 SGHRS and CDR2 YFSETQ come from the germline V gene. CDR3 bases: TGCGCCAGCAGCTCACTAGCGAGCACAGATACGCAGTATTTT. Translated, it gives CASSSLASTDTQYF.

The chain couples TRBV7-9 to TRBJ2-1, with 7 bases fitting TRBD2. The CDR3 runs to 12 residues. The V segment lost 4 bases and the J segment 10 bases; nucleotides outside the gene matches: 4. Germline V gives CDR1 SEHNR, CDR2 FQNEAQ (reference sequence). The CDR3 DNA reads TGTGCCAGCAGCTCCTTAGCGGGCGAGCAGTTCTTC. Translated, it gives CASSSLAGEQFF.

The rearrangement joins TRBV11-1 to TRBJ1-1; weak D call: TRBD1 (6 bases). Between the trimmed V and J ends, which lost 3 bases and 8 bases, there was a span of 10 bases. The CDR3 sequence is 12 residues long. In germline, CDR1 is SGHAT, CDR2 FQDESV (reference sequence). The CDR3 loop reads CASSFRQAEAFF. As DNA, the CDR3 is TGTGCCAGCAGCTTCAGACAGGCCGAAGCTTTCTTT.

This chain joins TRBV5-6 and TRBJ1-1; tentatively, D is TRBD1 (5 bases). The CDR3 extends over 15 amino acids. The V end was cut by 5 bases, the J end by 3 bases, with 17 bases between. The V gene's germline CDR1 is SGHDT and CDR2 YYEEEE. The CDR3 DNA follows: TGTGCCAGCAGGTCTTGGGACCGAAGGGACACTGAAGCTTTCTTT. It translates to CASRSWDRRDTEAFF.

The chain couples TRBV10-1 to TRBJ2-5; D gene ambiguous. The CDR3 loop spans 13 amino acids. Trimming took 2 bases from V and 7 from J, leaving 11 bases between them. Germline V gene lookup returns CDR1 WNHNN and CDR2 SYGVQD (reference sequence). CDR3 nucleotides: TGCGCCAGCAGTGAGGGGATATCGGGGACCCAGTACTTC. This sequence encodes CASSEGISGTQYF.

The chain has TRBV5-1 and TRBJ2-3; D possibly matches TRBD1 or TRBD2 (5 bases each). This CDR3 comprises 16 residues. Per germline, CDR1 SGHRS and CDR2 YFSETQ. Trimming pared 5 bases from V and 1 base from J, leaving 17 bases between. CDR3 loop: CASRFQPGAGTDTQYF. The CDR3 nucleotides read TGCGCCAGCAGGTTTCAACCCGGGGCTGGCACAGATACGCAGTATTTT.

The CDR3 reads CASGTGHNTEAFF. Here the CDR3 DNA reads TGTGCCAGCGGGACAGGTCACAACACTGAAGCTTTCTTT. The chain has TRBV7-2 and TRBJ1-1; 8 bases are a match to TRBD1. The CDR3 loop spans 13 amino acids. The ends lost 8 bases at V and 2 bases at J; junction bases unmatched: 4. From germline, CDR1 is SGHTA and CDR2 FQGNSA.

The rearrangement joins TRBV28 to TRBJ1-1, with TRBD1 matching over 7 bases. V was pared by 3 bases and J by 1 base, with 2 bases of the junction left unmatched. The germline gives CDR1 MDHEN, CDR2 SYDVKM. CDR3 length: 14 amino acids. This CDR3 reads CASSFGTENTEAFF. The CDR3 nucleotides read TGTGCCAGCAGTTTCGGGACAGAGAACACTGAAGCTTTCTTT.

The chain is built from TRBV7-9 and TRBJ1-2; 10 bases agree with TRBD1. Germline CDR1 SEHNR, CDR2 FQNEAQ (reference sequence). This CDR3 region has 14 residues. Losses at the gene ends were 5 bases for V and 4 bases for J; bases not matched to a gene: 4. The CDR3 coding sequence is TGTGCCAGCAGCCCTAGGACAGGGGGCTATGGCTACACCTTC. It codes for CASSPRTGGYGYTF.

The chain employs TRBV15 and TRBJ1-3; D is undetermined. The germline V gene encodes CDR1 LNHNV and CDR2 YYDKDF (reference sequence). The length of the CDR3 is 15 residues. V was clipped by 0 bases and J by 1 base, with 7 bases between them. CDR3 bases: TGTGCCACCAGCAGAGATTGGACGTCTGGAAACACCATATATTTT. Translation gives CATSRDWTSGNTIYF.

This chain links TRBV18 with TRBJ2-7; a possible D gene is TRBD2 (5 bases). V shed 6 bases and J shed 0 bases, with 12 bases lying between them. Germline V gene sequence: CDR1 KGHSH, CDR2 LQKENI. The CDR3 is 14 amino acids. The CDR3 bases are TGTGCCAGCTCCCCTAGCATCGACTCCTACGAGCAGTACTTC. It codes for CASSPSIDSYEQYF.